This TCR beta chain was sequenced during a study of identical twins. TCRdb re-derived calls from the 5' RACE reads in MiXCR, one entry per CDR3 protein. The sample lists about 890,000 distinct CDR3 sequences; roughly an eighth were seen once. This clonotype was counted at least ten times. The antigen is undetermined. Study-wide points: Conclusions relied on cross-sectional statistical analysis, not following the same donors.

Trimming removed 3 bases from V and 6 bases from J, with 22 bases in between. Germline V gene lookup returns CDR1 DFQATT and CDR2 SNEGSKA (reference sequence). The CDR3 consists of 16 residues. These data were also reused for a study on yellow fever vaccine responses in identical twins.

Specimen: PBMCs. The TCR originated in a woman aged 18-29 years in good health. The chain links TRBV20-1 to TRBJ2-3; D possibly corresponds to TRBD2 (6 bases). CDR3 DNA sequence: TGCAGTGCTAGGGGTCCCAGTTATCGGGAGCGGGATACGCAGTATTTT. Translating it yields CSARGPSYRERDTQYF.